The sequence of this T cell receptor (beta chain) was determined in a study of T-cell reconstitution after alpha-beta-depleted transplantation in children (dated by TCRdb to the mid-2010s). Looking at the study overall: T-cell immune reconstitution after TCRalphabeta/CD19-depleted allogeneic hematopoietic cell transplantation in children was quantitatively tracked in the study by means of TCR repertoire profiling. Overall study results and their limits: Over subsequent months, a decline in hyperexpanded clone frequencies was noted, and after one year, T-cell counts and TCRbeta diversity were mostly ascribed to newly produced T cells. The apparently early recovery of alphabetaT-cell counts about two months after transplant reportedly depended on only several hundred rapidly expanded clones that came from non-depleted graft cells. In some patients, the high TCRbeta diversity seen at day 60 was put down to recipient T cells and intrathymic progenitors that had survived conditioning.

This clonotype turned up a few times. No cognate antigen has been identified for it. Base qualities are not at hand, and no much larger clone is one base apart. In the germline V gene (reference sequence), CDR1 corresponds to DFQATT and CDR2 to SNEGSKA. The CDR3 spans 14 residues, from the cysteine through the phenylalanine. Only the CDR3 DNA stays, 42 bases, in frame from base 1. V and J lose 0 bases and 2 bases, and a span of 11 bases separates them. The library came from PCR. For sequencing, an Illumina HiSeq 2500 was employed. TCR library preparation used molecular barcoding, with unique molecular identifiers applied to normalize quantification of the TCRbeta repertoire. TCRdb redid the processing of the public reads, applying fastp at Q25 and MiXCR, and retained in-frame beta chains. Each record represents a unique CDR3 protein, reported with the most common genes and DNA among its rows. This sample gives about 580,000 distinct CDR3 sequences in total; roughly 30% of them show up just once. The ten largest account for under 45% of the sample.

According to the study, the label for this sample's treatment or condition signals: allogeneic hematopoietic cell transplantation with graft depleted of TCRalphabeta T cells and CD19 B cells. Transplant recipients were children who received TCRalphabeta/CD19-depleted allogeneic hematopoietic cell grafts. This chain joins TRBV20-1 to TRBJ2-7; the D gene is unclear. The sequence derives from a boy younger than two with Wiskott-Aldrich syndrome, due to receive a stem cell transplant. Here the sequenced sample was PBMCs, taken before TCRalphabeta/CD19-depleted stem cell transplant. The DNA reads TGCAGTGCTAGAGAAGGTCGACGAACCTACGAGCAGTACTTC. This gives the protein CSAREGRRTYEQYF.